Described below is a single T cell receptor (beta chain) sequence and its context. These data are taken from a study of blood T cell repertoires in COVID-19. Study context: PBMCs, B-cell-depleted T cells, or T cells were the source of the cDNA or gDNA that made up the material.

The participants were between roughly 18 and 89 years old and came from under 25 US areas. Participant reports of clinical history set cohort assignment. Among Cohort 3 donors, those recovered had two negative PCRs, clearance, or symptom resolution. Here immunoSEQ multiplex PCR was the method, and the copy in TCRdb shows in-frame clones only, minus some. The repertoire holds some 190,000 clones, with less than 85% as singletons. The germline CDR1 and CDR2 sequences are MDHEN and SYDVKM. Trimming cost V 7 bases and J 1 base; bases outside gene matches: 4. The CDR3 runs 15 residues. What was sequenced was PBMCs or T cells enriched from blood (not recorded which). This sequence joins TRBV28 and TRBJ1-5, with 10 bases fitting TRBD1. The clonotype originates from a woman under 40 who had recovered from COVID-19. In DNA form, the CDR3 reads TGTGCCAGCAAAATGGGACAGGGGAGCAATCAGCCCCAGCATTTT. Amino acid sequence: CASKMGQGSNQPQHF.